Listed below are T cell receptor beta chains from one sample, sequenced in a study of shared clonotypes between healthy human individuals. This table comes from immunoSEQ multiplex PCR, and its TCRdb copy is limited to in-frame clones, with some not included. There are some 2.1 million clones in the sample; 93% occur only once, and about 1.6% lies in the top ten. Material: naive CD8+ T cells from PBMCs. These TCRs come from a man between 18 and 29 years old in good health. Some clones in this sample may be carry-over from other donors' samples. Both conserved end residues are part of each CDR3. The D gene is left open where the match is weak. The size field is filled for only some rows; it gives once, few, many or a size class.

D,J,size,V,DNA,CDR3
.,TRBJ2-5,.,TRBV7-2,TGTGCCAGCAGCTTAGCCGGGACCGAAGAGACCCAGTACTTC,CASSLAGTEETQYF
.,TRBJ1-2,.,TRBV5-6,TGTGCCAGCAGCCGGGACACGCTTAACTATGGCTACACCTTC,CASSRDTLNYGYTF
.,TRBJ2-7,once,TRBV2,TGTGCCAGTCTCGGACCCCCCGGCCCCTCCTACGAGCAGTACTTC,CASLGPPGPSYEQYF
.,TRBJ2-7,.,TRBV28,TGTGCCAGCAGTTGGGGCTACGAGCAGTACTTC,CASSWGYEQYF
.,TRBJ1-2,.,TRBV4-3,TGCGCCAGCAGCCAAGTTGGAGCTAACTATGGCTACACCTTC,CASSQVGANYGYTF
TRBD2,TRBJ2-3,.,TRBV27,TGTGCCAGCAGTTTCGGGACTAGCGGAAGCACAGATACGCAGTATTTT,CASSFGTSGSTDTQYF
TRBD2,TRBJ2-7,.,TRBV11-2,TGTGCCAGCAGCGGGCGGGGGGAGGAGCAGTACTTC,CASSGRGEEQYF
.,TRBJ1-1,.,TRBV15,TGTGCCACCAGCTCTCGTCCAGCCCTGAACACTGAAGCTTTCTTT,CATSSRPALNTEAFF
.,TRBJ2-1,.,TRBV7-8,TGTGCCAGCAGCCCCCCCACCCGCGTCTACAATGAGCAGTTCTTC,CASSPPTRVYNEQFF
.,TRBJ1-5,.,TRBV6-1,TGTGCCAGCAGTGAAGGATCGGGCCTTTCTAGCCCCCAGCATTTT,CASSEGSGLSSPQHF
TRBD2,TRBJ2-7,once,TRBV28,TGTGCCAGCCTACTAGCGGGAGACTACGAGCAGTACTTC,CASLLAGDYEQYF
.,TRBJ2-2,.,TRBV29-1,TGCAGCGTTGTAGGAGGACGCGGGGAGCTGTTTTTT,CSVVGGRGELFF
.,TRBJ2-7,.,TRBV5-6,TGTGCCAGCAGCTTGTTTACTAAAGGGCCGTCCTACGAGCAGTACTTC,CASSLFTKGPSYEQYF
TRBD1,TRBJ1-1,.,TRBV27,TGTGCCAGCAGTTTCTCCAAAACAGGGGGCACTGAAGCTTTCTTT,CASSFSKTGGTEAFF
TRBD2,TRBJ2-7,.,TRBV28,TGTGCCAGCAGTTTACCCCGGACTAGGGACTCCTACGAGCAGTACTTC,CASSLPRTRDSYEQYF
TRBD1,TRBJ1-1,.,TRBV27,TGTGCCAGCAGTTCACAGGGGGCTGGGAACACTGAAGCTTTCTTT,CASSSQGAGNTEAFF
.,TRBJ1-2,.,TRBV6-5,TGTGCCAGCAGGTGGACATGGACGGTCTCTGGCTACACCTTC,CASRWTWTVSGYTF
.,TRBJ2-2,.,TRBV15,TGTGCCACCAGCATCGTGGCGAACACCGGGGAGCTGTTTTTT,CATSIVANTGELFF
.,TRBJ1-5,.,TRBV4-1,TGCGCCAGCAGCCAAGACAGGGGTAATCAGCCCCAGCATTTT,CASSQDRGNQPQHF
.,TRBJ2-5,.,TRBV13,TGTGCCAGCAGCTTAGAGTTGGAGACCCAGTACTTC,CASSLELETQYF
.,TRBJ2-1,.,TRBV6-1,TGTGCCAGCAGCTCCCCCCGAGGCCTCTACAATGAGCAGTTCTTC,CASSSPRGLYNEQFF
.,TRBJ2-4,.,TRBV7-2,TGTGCCAGCAGTAACAGGGACGGCAAAAACATTCAGTACTTC,CASSNRDGKNIQYF
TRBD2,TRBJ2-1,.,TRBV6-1,TGTGCCAGCAGGGGGACTAGCGGAGGTTACAATGAGCAGTTCTTC,CASRGTSGGYNEQFF
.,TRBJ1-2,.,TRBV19,TGTGCCAGTTATACGGACCGGAACTATGGCTACACCTTC,CASYTDRNYGYTF
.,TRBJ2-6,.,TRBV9,TGTGCCAGCAGCGTCCGAGGAACTGGAGACTCTGGGGCCAACGTCCTGACTTTC,CASSVRGTGDSGANVLTF
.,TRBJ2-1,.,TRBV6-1,TGTGCCAGCAGTCTCGTAGGCTACAATGAGCAGTTCTTC,CASSLVGYNEQFF
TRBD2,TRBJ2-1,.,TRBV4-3,TGCGCCAGCAGCCAAGTGCTAGTCGGACTAGAGAGCCTCTCCTACAATGAGCAGTTCTTC,CASSQVLVGLESLSYNEQFF